This passage covers 24 T cell receptor beta chains from one sample sequenced in a study of shared clonotypes between healthy human individuals (dated by TCRdb to 2020 to 2022). The method behind the library was the immunoSEQ multiplex PCR assay. The source is immuneACCESS, and TCRdb retained only in-frame sequences with V and J called. Part of the clones is not carried over; for the studies checked, unresolved V genes explain less than half of this, and the remainder is unexplained. For this sample there are about 1,500,000 clones; approximately 97% appear just once. 0.95% to 1.5% of the sample rests with the top ten. Specimen: naive CD4+ T cells sorted from blood. The cell subset or site label, read with the paper, signifies: CD45RA+ positively selected. These receptor sequences come from a man aged 30 to 45 in good health.

The chain recombines TRBV5-1 with TRBJ2-7, with 11 positions matching TRBD2. Germline values: CDR1 SGHRS, CDR2 YFSETQ. The CDR3 totals 16 residues. V lost 3 bases and J lost 3; bases outside the gene matches: 8. The CDR3 region is CASSSGLAGGIYEQYF. CDR3 in DNA: TGCGCCAGCAGCTCTGGACTAGCGGGCGGAATCTACGAGCAGTACTTC.

The V gene is TRBV7-9, the J gene TRBJ2-3; the D gene is possibly TRBD1 (5 bases). This CDR3 has 18 amino acids. Germline V lookup: CDR1 SEHNR, CDR2 FQNEAQ (reference sequence). V lost 5 bases to trimming and J lost 4 bases, with 25 bases between them. This CDR3 is CASSPHFRASEGPDTQYF. CDR3 in DNA: TGTGCCAGCAGCCCCCATTTCAGGGCCTCCGAAGGTCCAGATACGCAGTATTTT.

This sequence joins TRBV19 and TRBJ2-7; 13 bases line up with TRBD2. The trim removed 5 bases at V and 10 bases at J, leaving 11 bases unmatched. CDR3 length: 15 residues. Germline-derived CDR1 and CDR2 are LNHDA and SQIVND (reference sequence). The CDR3 coding sequence is TGTGCCAGTAGTCCCCGCGGGACTAGCGGGGCCGGACAGTACTTC. This encodes CASSPRGTSGAGQYF.

Comments on this clone: Within the sample, other DNA sequences also encode this same CDR3. The chain employs TRBV9 and TRBJ2-1, with D possibly matching TRBD2 (5 bases). Germline V CDR1 and CDR2: SGDLS, YYNGEE. The CDR3 covers 15 residues. The V and J ends lost 4 bases and 0 bases respectively, with 11 bases between them. CDR3 nucleotides: TGTGCCAGCAGCCCCAGTGGGAGCTCCTACAATGAGCAGTTCTTC. Translation gives CASSPSGSSYNEQFF.

V is TRBV28 and J is TRBJ1-1; 10 bases line up with TRBD1. The V segment lost 6 bases and the J segment 1 base; nucleotides outside the gene matches: 8. Germline V gives CDR1 MDHEN, CDR2 SYDVKM. The CDR3 loop spans 16 amino acids. CDR3 bases: TGTGCCAGCAGCCTAGGGACAGGGGCTGGGAACACTGAAGCTTTCTTT. Its protein is CASSLGTGAGNTEAFF. Based on the CDR3 plus reference TRBV28 and TRBJ1-1, the full variable domain is DVKVTQSSRYLVKRTGEKVFLECVQDMDHENMFWYRQDPGLGLRLIYFSYDVKMKEKGDIPEGYSVSREKKERFSLILESASTNQTSMYLCASSLGTGAGNTEAFFGQGTRLTVV.

J is TRBJ2-7 and V is TRBV28, with D perhaps TRBD1 (5 bases). CDR3 length equals 16 residues. CDR1 MDHEN and CDR2 SYDVKM come from the germline V gene. V was trimmed by 1 base and J by 7 bases, leaving 20 bases between them. The CDR3 DNA sequence: TGTGCCAGCAGTTTATCCGGCCCCGGACACTTGGAAGAGCAGTACTTC. This encodes CASSLSGPGHLEEQYF. Complete variable domain (other parts from reference TRBV28 and TRBJ2-7): DVKVTQSSRYLVKRTGEKVFLECVQDMDHENMFWYRQDPGLGLRLIYFSYDVKMKEKGDIPEGYSVSREKKERFSLILESASTNQTSMYLCASSLSGPGHLEEQYFGPGTRLTVT.

V usage is TRBV5-4 and J usage is TRBJ2-7; D is possibly TRBD1 or TRBD2 (5 bases each). The V end lost 3 bases, the J end lost 3 bases, and 10 bases lay between the germline ends. This CDR3 has 13 residues. Germline CDR1 and CDR2: SGHNT and YYREEE (reference sequence). CDR3 coding DNA: TGTGCCAGCAGCTCGGGGCCAGACTACGAGCAGTACTTC. Translation: CASSSGPDYEQYF.

This clone has just one count. The chain joins TRBV28 to TRBJ1-3; the D is unclear. The CDR3 spans 18 residues. V lost 5 bases, J lost 0 bases, and 20 bases lay in between. From germline, CDR1 is MDHEN and CDR2 SYDVKM. This CDR3 is CASSPPTLTGLSGNTIYF. For the CDR3, the DNA is TGTGCCAGCAGTCCCCCTACCCTGACTGGCCTCTCTGGAAACACCATATATTTT.

The chain uses TRBV28 and TRBJ2-1; TRBD2 might be the D (6 bases). The V gene's germline CDR1 is MDHEN and CDR2 SYDVKM. The CDR3 is 15 amino acids. The ends were cut back, 6 bases at V and 7 bases at J, with 19 bases in the middle. CDR3 nucleotides: TGTGCCAGCAGCGCCCCCCAACCACGGGGGAATGAGCAGTTCTTC. Amino acid sequence: CASSAPQPRGNEQFF.

CDR3 nucleotide sequence: TGTGCCAGCAGCCCCAGGGGGAGGGTGGGCTATGGCTACACCTTC. It encodes CASSPRGRVGYGYTF. The V gene is TRBV9, the J gene TRBJ1-2; 7 nucleotides agree with TRBD1. The CDR3 extends over 15 amino acids. From germline, CDR1 is SGDLS and CDR2 YYNGEE. The trim removed 4 bases at V and 4 bases at J, leaving 10 bases unmatched.

J is TRBJ2-2 and V is TRBV29-1, with 15 bases fitting TRBD2. Losses at the gene ends were 6 bases for V and 5 bases for J; bases not matched to a gene: 4. This CDR3 has 15 amino acids. Germline V gene lookup returns CDR1 SQVTM and CDR2 ANQGSEA. The DNA of the CDR3 is TGCAGCGTCCCCGGGACTAGCGGGAGGACCGGGGAGCTGTTTTTT. Translated: CSVPGTSGRTGELFF.

This clone was seen more than once but under ten times. This chain uses TRBV5-4 with TRBJ2-7; no firm D call. The CDR3 sequence is 13 residues long. V gave up 3 bases and J gave up 1 base, with 8 bases separating them. Germline loops: CDR1 SGHNT, CDR2 YYREEE (reference sequence). The CDR3 sequence is CASSYGRSYEQYF. The CDR3 nucleotides read TGTGCCAGCAGCTACGGTCGTTCCTACGAGCAGTACTTC.

The genes are TRBV5-5 and TRBJ2-2; tentatively, D is TRBD2 (6 bases). The CDR3 sequence is 15 residues long. V lost 0 bases to trimming and J lost 3 bases, with 9 bases between them. Germline V CDR1 and CDR2: SGHKS, YYEKEE (reference sequence). The CDR3, as DNA: TGTGCCAGCAGCTTGGGACGGGAGTACACCGGGGAGCTGTTTTTT. Translation gives CASSLGREYTGELFF.

This rearrangement joins TRBV27 to TRBJ2-6, with D unclear. The CDR3 is made up of 14 amino acids. CDR1 and CDR2 from the germline V gene are MNHEY and SMNVEV (reference sequence). The ends were cut back, 5 bases at V and 2 bases at J, with 7 bases in the middle. In DNA form, the CDR3 reads TGTGCCAGCAGTCCGAACGCTGGGGCCAACGTCCTGACTTTC. It is translated as CASSPNAGANVLTF.

The chain links TRBV7-9 to TRBJ2-7; TRBD2 matches at 8 bases. CDR1 is SEHNR and CDR2 is FQNEAQ in the germline V gene (reference sequence). CDR3 size: 15 residues. The V segment lost 4 bases and the J segment 4 bases; nucleotides outside the gene matches: 9. CDR3 protein: CASSSTGTRGYEQYF. CDR3 DNA sequence: TGTGCCAGCAGCTCCACCGGGACTAGGGGGTACGAGCAGTACTTC.

The rearrangement links TRBV4-3 to TRBJ2-5; D gene uncertain. CDR1 and CDR2 from the germline V gene are LGHNA and YSLEER. This CDR3 spans 14 amino acids. The V gene lost 0 bases and the J gene lost 2 bases, with 7 bases spanning the gap. The CDR3 bases are TGCGCCAGCAGCCAAGATACCTCACAAGAGACCCAGTACTTC. Translated, it gives CASSQDTSQETQYF.

The V and J genes are TRBV7-9 and TRBJ1-5; D is ambiguous. The CDR3 sequence is 13 residues long. Germline lookup yields CDR1 SEHNR and CDR2 FQNEAQ (reference sequence). V lost 2 bases to trimming and J lost 5 bases, with 7 bases between them. In DNA form, the CDR3 reads TGTGCCAGCAGCTTATTCGGGGATCAGCCCCAGCATTTT. It translates to CASSLFGDQPQHF.

The rearrangement uses TRBV7-8 and TRBJ2-1, with D possibly called TRBD1 or TRBD2 (6 bases each). The CDR3 has 16 residues. V was pared by 5 bases and J by 9 bases, with 23 bases between. CDR1 and CDR2 from the germline V gene are SGHVS and FQNEAQ. The CDR3 loop reads CASSVVVGGSVVEQFF. CDR3 sequence (DNA): TGTGCCAGCAGCGTAGTCGTAGGGGGGTCGGTCGTTGAGCAGTTCTTC.

The chain combines TRBV7-2 with TRBJ1-2, with D unresolved. The V gene's germline CDR1 is SGHTA and CDR2 FQGNSA. The CDR3 runs to 13 residues. V lost 5 bases, J lost 3 bases, and 10 bases lay in between. In DNA, the CDR3 is TGTGCCAGCAGCCCTGGACGGGACTATGGCTACACCTTC. Translation gives CASSPGRDYGYTF.

In nucleotides, the CDR3 is TGTGCCATCAGGGCTTTTAGCGGGAGGGCCACTGGGGCCAACGTCCTGACTTTC. As protein: CAIRAFSGRATGANVLTF. The chain uses TRBV10-3 and TRBJ2-6; TRBD2 aligns across 11 bases. The CDR3 is 18 amino acids. CDR1 and CDR2 (germline): ENHRY, SYGVKD. V was pared by 6 bases and J by 2 bases, with 9 bases of the junction left unmatched.

For this clone: Within the sample, other DNA sequences also encode this same CDR3. The V call is TRBV2, the J call TRBJ2-2; the match to TRBD1 covers 7 bases. This CDR3 is 15 amino acids long. From germline, CDR1 is SNHLY and CDR2 FYNNEI. The V and J ends lost 6 bases and 0 bases, in that order; junction bases with no gene match: 4. The CDR3, as DNA: TGTGCCAGCAGGGCCGGGACAGCGAACACCGGGGAGCTGTTTTTT. Amino acid sequence: CASRAGTANTGELFF.

The CDR3 region is CASTTLAGGPDTQYF. Written as DNA, the CDR3 is TGTGCCAGCACTACTTTAGCGGGAGGGCCAGATACGCAGTATTTT. The gene calls are TRBV6-1 and TRBJ2-3; 11 positions agree with TRBD2. Trimming cost V 7 bases and J 4 bases; bases outside gene matches: 7. The CDR3 has 15 amino acids. Germline CDR1 is MNHNS and CDR2 is SASEGT.

CDR3 DNA sequence: TGCAGCGTTGAAGATCCTCGACAGGGGAAGAACACTGAAGCTTTCTTT. Encoded protein: CSVEDPRQGKNTEAFF. The chain uses TRBV29-1 and TRBJ1-1; 8 bases are shared with TRBD1. CDR1 is SQVTM and CDR2 is ANQGSEA in the germline V gene. The CDR3 spans 16 residues. V shed 0 bases and J 1 base; nucleotides not matched to a gene: 7.

DNA of the CDR3: TGTGCCAGTAGTGCTAGGGGGGAGGGCAATCAGCCCCAGCATTTT. Its protein is CASSARGEGNQPQHF. The rearrangement uses TRBV19 and TRBJ1-5; D is possibly TRBD1 (6 bases). CDR3 length: 15 residues. Trimming pared 5 bases from V and 2 bases from J, leaving 13 bases between. Germline-derived CDR1 and CDR2 are LNHDA and SQIVND (reference sequence).